This TCR beta chain was documented in a study of cytomegalovirus exposure and HLA in healthy donors. Study outcomes and limitations: Analysis was performed later, and it showed HLA-associated TCR beta chains to be more clonally expanded than equally common others. Later, an analysis found that common viral pathogens appeared to be linked with several of the most significant clusters. Cytomegalovirus association was assigned to about 150 TCR beta chains. Three chains tied to CMV proved CMV antigen-specific in vitro.

Details on this clone: Its antigen is unidentified.

Primers for the PCR totalled 60 Vbeta and 13 Jbeta. Method: immunoSEQ multiplex PCR; TCRdb's copy keeps in-frame clones and lacks some. Here the sample spans 55,000 to 85,000 clones, 72% being singletons. The CDR3 runs to 12 residues. The V end lost 5 bases, the J end lost 10 bases, and 15 bases lay between the germline ends. Germline V gene data show CDR1 as SGHDT and CDR2 as YYEEEE. Sequenced: PBMCs. This chain uses TRBV5-6 with TRBJ1-2, with D tentatively TRBD1 (5 bases). This clonotype originated in a woman in her thirties or forties in good health and CMV-seropositive. CDR3 region: CASSFGGDDYTF. The CDR3, as DNA: TGTGCCAGCAGTTTCGGGGGGGACGACTACACCTTC.